These T cell receptor beta chains were read from a single sample in a study of cytomegalovirus exposure and HLA in healthy donors. TCRdb's copy holds only in-frame clones and misses some; the assay was immunoSEQ multiplex PCR. The sample has roughly 100,000 clones. Source material: PBMCs. Receptor source: a man aged 35 to 55 in good health and CMV-seronegative. Both conserved end residues are part of each CDR3.

j_gene	v_gene	CDR3aa
TRBJ2-3	TRBV9	CASSAWTTSTDTQYF
TRBJ1-5	TRBV6-1	CASSEMWAGGANQPQHF
TRBJ2-7	TRBV19	CASSYGLGQYF
TRBJ1-3	TRBV29-1	CSVGDRDRASSGNTIYF
TRBJ2-3	TRBV11-2	CASSMGLAGGVTDTQYF
TRBJ1-2	TRBV7-9	CASSFYSSYGYTF
TRBJ2-7	TRBV7-2	CASSFQAYEQYF
TRBJ2-1	TRBV7-2	CASSLQILAVSYNEQFF
TRBJ1-4	TRBV30	CAWSSWDTDNEKLFF
TRBJ2-1	TRBV11-2	CASSRPRQGASSYNEQFF
TRBJ1-5	TRBV7-8	CASSLDWQGQPQHF
TRBJ1-4	TRBV30	CAWSVRTGLMGKLFF
TRBJ2-2	TRBV7-7	CASSPRAGGLTGELFF
TRBJ1-2	TRBV27	CASSFKGLYGYTF
TRBJ1-6	TRBV15	CATSRATGTGGSPLHF
TRBJ2-3	TRBV5-1	CASSLLAGGSDTQYF
TRBJ1-5	TRBV27	CASSPTQVSNQPQHF
TRBJ1-2	TRBV9	CASSVAPRTGGYGYTF
TRBJ1-3	TRBV5-6	CASSLRGSGNTIYF
TRBJ2-5	TRBV10-3	CAISLAGAEETQYF
TRBJ1-5	TRBV10-1	CASSDNHYTHTAGGNQPQHF
TRBJ1-5	TRBV2	CASNEEGRGHQPQHF
TRBJ2-7	TRBV29-1	CSAEYGSYEQYF
TRBJ2-7	TRBV7-2	CASSLRGYEQYF
TRBJ2-3	TRBV7-6	CASSLASGRTDTQYF
TRBJ2-5	TRBV18	CASSPYVEEETQYF
TRBJ2-1	TRBV7-2	CASSLAGLNEQFF
TRBJ1-4	TRBV6-5	CASSPTGVDNEKLFF
TRBJ2-1	TRBV4-3	CASSPGLAGGLLYNEQFF
TRBJ2-2	TRBV19	CASSIYVSRGEPTGELFF
TRBJ2-5	TRBV10-3	CAISELIGETQYF
TRBJ1-5	TRBV27	CASSLRGVSQPQHF
TRBJ1-1	TRBV4-1	CASSQDDWGPATEAFF
TRBJ1-5	TRBV6-1	CASSEAPTGHNQPQHF
TRBJ1-3	TRBV19	CASSIYTPGNTIYF
TRBJ2-3	TRBV5-6	CASSQGTYTDTQYF
TRBJ2-5	TRBV5-1	CASSWRGGQETQYF
TRBJ1-5	TRBV5-5	CASSLGSGGNQPQHF
TRBJ2-1	TRBV9	CASSPSTSFLGFDEQFF
TRBJ2-3	TRBV10-1	CASSDQTSGRADTQYF
TRBJ2-1	TRBV5-4	CASSPGLRGGSDEQFF
TRBJ2-7	TRBV27	CASSSPPFEQYF
TRBJ2-3	TRBV2	CASSEASGGYAGGTQYF
TRBJ1-5	TRBV2	CASSGGQVINNQPQHF
TRBJ1-6	TRBV19	CASSKTMMTGVESPLHF
TRBJ2-5	TRBV5-5	CASSLVGGGPSFFQETQYF
TRBJ1-4	TRBV15	CATSRDRGLNEKLFF
TRBJ1-2	TRBV9	CASKSEAYGYTF
TRBJ2-2	TRBV7-2	CASRRQSNTGELFF
TRBJ1-2	TRBV5-1	CASSLDFYGYTF
TRBJ2-7	TRBV10-3	CAISESQGNWLSYEQYF
TRBJ2-1	TRBV4-1	CASSPTSGGAVEQFF